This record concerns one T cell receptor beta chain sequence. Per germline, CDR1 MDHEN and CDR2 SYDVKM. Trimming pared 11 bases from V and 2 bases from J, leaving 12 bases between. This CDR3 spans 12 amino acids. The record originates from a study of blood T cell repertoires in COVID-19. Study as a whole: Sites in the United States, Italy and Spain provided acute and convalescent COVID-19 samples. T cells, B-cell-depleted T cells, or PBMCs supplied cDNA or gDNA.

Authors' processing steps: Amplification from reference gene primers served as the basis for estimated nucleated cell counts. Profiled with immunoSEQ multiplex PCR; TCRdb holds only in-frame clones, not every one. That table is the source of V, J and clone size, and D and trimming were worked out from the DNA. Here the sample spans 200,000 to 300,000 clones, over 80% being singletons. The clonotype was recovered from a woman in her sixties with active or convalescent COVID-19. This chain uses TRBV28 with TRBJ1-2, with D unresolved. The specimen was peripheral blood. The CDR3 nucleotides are TGTGCCTCGTGGAGTTGGAACTATGGCTACACCTTC. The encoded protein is CASWSWNYGYTF.